The clone carrying this T cell receptor beta chain was observed a handful of times. This sample was taken from a study of T cell clones after liver transplantation. Overall study context: Third-party-reactive TCRbeta sequences from pre-transplant mixed lymphocyte reactions served as antigen-independent comparators. At least one year of complete immunosuppression withdrawal without enzymes over twice normal defined tolerance.

CD3+CD4+ and CD3+CD8+ cells were FACS-sorted from thawed unstimulated PBMCs. Only in-frame clones appear in the TCRdb table, and some are missing; sequencing was by immunoSEQ multiplex PCR. This table holds over 100,000 clones, 75% to 85% found once. CDR1 and CDR2 (germline): SGDLS, YYNGEE. The CDR3 is 13 amino acids. The germline V and J ends were trimmed by 3 bases and 4 bases, with 8 bases remaining between them. This receptor was taken from a human donor who received a liver transplant. The rearrangement uses TRBV9 and TRBJ1-3; D not resolved. The sample in question was CD4+ T cells from blood, obtained before liver transplant. The CDR3 loop reads CASSGLTGNTIYF. The CDR3 nucleotides are TGTGCCAGCAGCGGCCTAACAGGAAACACCATATATTTT. The variable domain in full, completed from reference TRBV9 and TRBJ1-3, reads DSGVTQTPKHLITATGQRVTLRCSPRSGDLSVYWYQQSLDQGLQFLIQYYNGEERAKGNILERFSAQQFPDLHSELNLSSLELGDSALYFCASSGLTGNTIYFGEGSWLTVV.